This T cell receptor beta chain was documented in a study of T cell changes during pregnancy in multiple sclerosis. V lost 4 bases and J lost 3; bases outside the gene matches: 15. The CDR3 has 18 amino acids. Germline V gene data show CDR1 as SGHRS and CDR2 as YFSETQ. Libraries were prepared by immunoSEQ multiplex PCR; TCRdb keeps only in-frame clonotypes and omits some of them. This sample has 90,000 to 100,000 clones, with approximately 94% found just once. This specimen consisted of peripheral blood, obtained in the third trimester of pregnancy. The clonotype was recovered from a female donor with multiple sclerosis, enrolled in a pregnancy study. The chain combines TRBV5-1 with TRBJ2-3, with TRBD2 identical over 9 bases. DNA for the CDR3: TGCGCCAGCAGCCCGGAGGCGGGAGGGCCATCGGTGACAGATACGCAGTATTTT. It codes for CASSPEAGGPSVTDTQYF.